The next 8 T cell receptor beta chains were all read from a single sample in a study of vaccination and CD4 T cells after COVID-19. Sequenced with the Oncomine TCR Beta short-read assay was DNA taken from cultured CD4+ T cells. TCRdb called the PCR reads again in MiXCR, with one record for every CDR3 protein. The repertoire includes around 10,000 distinct CDR3 sequences, approximately 57% of them detected once, and around 31% sits in the top ten. Their recognized antigens are unknown. Documented treatment: roughly ten-day PBMC culture with coronavirus spike peptide pools or control peptides (ViraFEST assay). The specimen sequenced was CD4+ T cells from blood, cultured in vitro. Receptors were obtained from a human donor who had recovered from COVID-19.

This clonotype was observed a handful of times. J is TRBJ2-3 and V is TRBV6-1; 10 bases are shared with TRBD2. V trimming: 8 bases; J trimming: 2 bases; junction bases outside the gene matches: 7. The CDR3 is 15 amino acids. Germline CDR1 reads MNHNS; CDR2 reads SASEGT. CDR3 sequence reads: CASDRLAGDTDTQYF. The CDR3 region has the DNA TGTGCCAGCGATCGACTAGCGGGTGACACAGATACGCAGTATTTT.

This clonotype was found a few times. The chain uses TRBV27 and TRBJ2-7, with 8 bases that match TRBD2. This CDR3 has 15 residues. Trimming took 3 bases from V and 3 from J; bases not matched to a gene: 7. Germline CDR1 and CDR2: MNHEY and SMNVEV (reference sequence). This CDR3 is CASSLKREFHYEQYF. CDR3 bases: TGTGCCAGCAGTTTGAAGCGGGAGTTTCACTACGAGCAGTACTTC.

Written as DNA, the CDR3 is TGTGCCAGCAGTTTGGAGTGGGGCACTGAAGCTTTCTTT. Its protein product is CASSLEWGTEAFF. The chain recombines TRBV28 with TRBJ1-1; D is ambiguous. Trimming took off 3 bases at V and 4 bases at J, with 9 bases between the two ends. The CDR3 is made up of 13 amino acids. Germline CDR1 MDHEN, CDR2 SYDVKM.

This clonotype was detected only a few times. The genes are TRBV7-2 and TRBJ1-1, with D unclear. V was trimmed by 5 bases and J by 3 bases, leaving 13 bases between them. This CDR3 comprises 14 residues. Germline assignment: CDR1 SGHTA and CDR2 FQGNSA. CDR3 DNA sequence: TGTGCCAGCAGCCCGGTTGTCGGGTACACTGAAGCTTTCTTT. It translates to CASSPVVGYTEAFF. Looking up the rest from reference TRBV7-2 and TRBJ1-1 gives the full variable domain: GAGVSQSPSNKVTEKGKDVELRCDPISGHTALYWYRQSLGQGLEFLIYFQGNSAPDKSGLPSDRFSAERTGGSVSTLTIQRTQQEDSAVYLCASSPVVGYTEAFFGQGTRLTVV.

CDR3 nucleotides: TGTGCCAGCAGATTCGGGCACGAGCAGTACTTC. It translates to CASRFGHEQYF. The V call is TRBV11-3, the J call TRBJ2-7; D gene unclear. CDR1 is SGHNT, CDR2 YENEEA, per germline. V was shortened by 6 bases and J by 5 bases, with 8 bases between the two germline ends. This CDR3 is 11 amino acids long.

The chain is built from TRBV12-3 or TRBV12-4 and TRBJ2-2; D call uncertain. V was cut by 3 bases and J by 5 bases, with 7 bases left in between. The CDR3 is 13 residues long. CDR3 region: CASSFGSTGELFF. The DNA for the CDR3 is TGTGCCAGCAGTTTCGGTTCAACCGGGGAGCTGTTTTTT.

The V and J genes are TRBV7-2 and TRBJ2-7; weak D call: TRBD2 (6 bases). The germline CDR1 and CDR2 sequences are SGHTA and FQGNSA. The CDR3 is 23 amino acids. Trimming pared 5 bases from V and 0 bases from J, leaving 38 bases between. CDR3 protein: CASSPWVPRTIMLDAGSSYEQYF. The DNA of the CDR3 is TGTGCCAGCAGCCCCTGGGTCCCTCGTACGATAATGCTGGATGCGGGAAGCTCCTACGAGCAGTACTTC.

V is TRBV28 and J is TRBJ2-3, with 8 nucleotides matching TRBD2. Germline lookup yields CDR1 MDHEN and CDR2 SYDVKM. V lost 6 bases, J lost 7 bases, and 15 bases stayed unmatched. The CDR3 consists of 16 residues. CDR3 loop: CASSLGGAGESNTQYF. The CDR3 nucleotides read TGTGCCAGCAGCTTAGGGGGAGCGGGAGAATCGAATACGCAGTATTTT.